The 6 T cell receptor beta chains in this list originate from one sample, sequenced in a study of T cell repertoires in cytomegalovirus infection. TCRdb independently ran MiXCR on the reads; one entry per CDR3 protein. The sample contains about 300,000 distinct CDR3 sequences, around 9.1% of which appear only once. Sequencing was carried out using PBMCs. All receptors derive from a human donor in good health (CMV status not recorded). Some clones in this sample may be carry-over from other donors' samples.

This clonotype was detected ten times or more. V and J are TRBV25-1 and TRBJ1-2, with TRBD1 matching 9 bases. This CDR3 has 17 residues. Trimming at V came to 7 bases and at J to 5 bases, leaving 17 bases not matched to a gene. The germline V gene has CDR1 MGHDK and CDR2 SYGVNS. CDR3 region: CASTLGQGESSYYGYTF. The CDR3, as DNA: TGTGCCAGCACCCTGGGACAGGGTGAGTCCAGCTATTATGGCTACACCTTC.

Many counts were recorded for this clonotype. As DNA, the CDR3 is TGTGCCAGCAGTACGGGGATGGTGTCCTCCTATGGCTACACCTTC. Translation: CASSTGMVSSYGYTF. This rearrangement joins TRBV6-2 or TRBV6-3 to TRBJ1-2; D gene unclear. V lost 5 bases, J lost 4 bases, and 17 bases lay in between. The V gene's germline CDR1 is MNHEY and CDR2 SVGEGT. The CDR3 consists of 15 residues.

This clonotype was counted ten times or more. V is TRBV5-4 and J is TRBJ2-3, with D possibly TRBD1 on 6 matching bases. The CDR3 is 17 residues long. Trimming stripped 4 bases from V and 2 bases from J, with 20 bases between. The V gene's germline CDR1 is SGHNT and CDR2 YYREEE (reference sequence). The CDR3 is CASSPPGHVRITDTQYF. CDR3 sequence (DNA): TGTGCCAGCAGCCCACCGGGACACGTCCGGATCACAGATACGCAGTATTTT. Using reference TRBV5-4 and TRBJ2-3 for the parts outside the CDR3, the full variable domain is ETGVTQSPTHLIKTRGQQVTLRCSSQSGHNTVSWYQQALGQGPQFIFQYYREEENGRGNFPPRFSGLQFPNYSSELNVNALELDDSALYLCASSPPGHVRITDTQYFGPGTRLTVL.

In this sample, this clonotype turned up many times. The chain uses TRBV12-3 or TRBV12-4 and TRBJ2-6; D is perhaps TRBD2 (5 bases). The V end lost 9 bases, the J end lost 0 bases, and 9 bases lay between the germline ends. The length of the CDR3 is 14 residues. The CDR3 sequence: CASLGSSGANVLTF. The CDR3 nucleotides are TGTGCCAGTTTGGGGAGCTCTGGGGCCAACGTCCTGACTTTC.

This clonotype was seen at least ten times. The rearrangement links TRBV20-1 to TRBJ2-2, with TRBD1 as a possible D gene (5 bases). Looked up from germline, CDR1 is DFQATT and CDR2 is SNEGSKA (reference sequence). This CDR3 is 16 amino acids long. Trimming shortened V by 6 bases and J by 1 base, and 18 bases separated the two germline ends. The CDR3 loop reads CSAQGVAEKNTGELFF. CDR3 bases: TGCAGTGCCCAAGGGGTGGCGGAAAAGAACACCGGGGAGCTGTTTTTT.

This clonotype was seen repeatedly, ten times or more. The chain couples TRBV5-4 to TRBJ1-6; D perhaps matches TRBD1 (5 bases). Germline V lookup: CDR1 SGHNT, CDR2 YYREEE (reference sequence). Trimming stripped 0 bases from V and 7 bases from J, with 11 bases between. CDR3 size: 15 residues. The CDR3 protein is CASSLEGRENSPLHF. CDR3 DNA sequence: TGTGCCAGCAGCTTGGAGGGCAGGGAGAATTCACCCCTCCACTTT.